This T cell receptor (beta chain) is drawn from a study of molecular identifiers for immune sequencing clone quantification. The sorting of naive CD8 T cells used the CD8+CD4-CCR7+CD45RA+ phenotype. A remark on this clonotype: Its antigen is unidentified.

Study conclusions and caveats: Clonotypes surpassing 20 RNA copies contained over 98% of effector molecules, versus under 1% in naive cells.

It was with previously described methods and listed TCR primers that bulk TCR libraries were made. TCRdb reprocessed the PCR reads via MiXCR and lists one record per CDR3 protein. The sample carries 90,000 to 120,000 distinct CDR3 sequences, 35% to 40% recorded once. The sample comprised naive CD8+ T cells from blood, with Jurkat cell RNA spiked in. Subset of the sample: FACS-sorted CD8+CD4-CCR7+CD45RA+ naive T cells. The clonotype was recovered from a human donor in good health. Some libraries in this study had Jurkat cell RNA spiked in.

In nucleotides, the CDR3 is TGTGCCAGCAGTTTATCCCGGGACAGGTGGACAGATACGCAGTATTTT. It specifies CASSLSRDRWTDTQYF. The chain is built from TRBV28 and TRBJ2-3; TRBD1 agrees at 8 bases. The CDR3 is 16 residues long. V was pared by 1 base and J by 3 bases, with 6 bases of the junction left unmatched. CDR1 and CDR2 (germline): MDHEN, SYDVKM.